The 17 T cell receptor beta chains listed next were all sequenced from one sample in a study of blood T cell repertoires in COVID-19 (TCRdb year 2020). Receptor amplification or capture employed the immunoSEQ multiplex PCR assay. TCRdb provides this immuneACCESS table in a form limited to in-frame rearrangements. Some clones are lacking; in checked studies, under half of them reflect an unresolved V gene, and why the rest are absent is not known. In all, the sample holds around 63,000 clones, and roughly 80% of those were seen once. The ten largest clonotypes hold less than 6% of the sample. Sequences were obtained from peripheral blood. The receptors were sampled from a woman aged 70 to 79 with acute or convalescent COVID-19.

V usage is TRBV28 and J usage is TRBJ1-2; D call uncertain. Germline assignment: CDR1 MDHEN and CDR2 SYDVKM. The ends were cut back, 11 bases at V and 7 bases at J, with 14 bases in the middle. CDR3 length: 11 residues. The CDR3 DNA follows: TGTGCCGGGCAAAAGGCTGGTGGCTACACCTTC. It specifies CAGQKAGGYTF.

The gene calls are TRBV7-3 and TRBJ1-6; D is perhaps TRBD1 (6 bases). The germline V gene encodes CDR1 SGHTA and CDR2 FQGTGA. This CDR3 comprises 15 residues. The V end was cut by 6 bases, the J end by 3 bases, with 12 bases between. CDR3 sequence reads: CASSKTGIYNSPLHF. CDR3 in DNA: TGTGCCAGCAGTAAGACAGGTATCTATAATTCACCCCTCCACTTT.

This chain links TRBV5-1 with TRBJ2-5, with 10 bases fitting TRBD2. In germline, CDR1 is SGHRS, CDR2 YFSETQ. The CDR3 length is 15 residues. Losses at the gene ends were 2 bases for V and 5 bases for J; bases not matched to a gene: 6. The CDR3 spells CASSLKAGGLETQYF. For the CDR3, the DNA is TGCGCCAGCAGCTTAAAAGCGGGGGGGTTGGAGACCCAGTACTTC. Complete variable domain (other parts from reference TRBV5-1 and TRBJ2-5): KAGVTQTPRYLIKTRGQQVTLSCSPISGHRSVSWYQQTPGQGLQFLFEYFSETQRNKGNFPGRFSGRQFSNSRSEMNVSTLELGDSALYLCASSLKAGGLETQYFGPGTRLLVL.

V usage is TRBV14 and J usage is TRBJ1-4; D not resolved. V dropped 3 bases and J dropped 11 bases, with 22 bases sitting between them. The CDR3 has 16 amino acids. CDR1 and CDR2 from the germline V gene are SGHDN and FVKESK. The CDR3 loop reads CASSHPEMWNSGKLFF. The CDR3 nucleotides read TGTGCCAGCAGCCATCCCGAGATGTGGAACAGCGGCAAACTGTTTTTT.

V usage is TRBV21-1 and J usage is TRBJ1-1. TRBV21-1 is shown as a pseudogene. CDR3 length: 14 residues. This CDR3 is CASSPSGMNTEAFF. CDR3 DNA sequence: TGTGCCAGCAGCCCCTCCGGTATGAACACTGAAGCTTTCTTT.

This chain joins TRBV6-1 and TRBJ1-2; D unresolved. CDR3 length equals 14 residues. The V end lost 0 bases, the J end lost 2 bases, and 7 bases lay between the germline ends. Germline V gene lookup returns CDR1 MNHNS and CDR2 SASEGT. The CDR3: CASSEAPGNYGYTF. The CDR3 DNA is TGTGCCAGCAGTGAAGCGCCAGGAAACTATGGCTACACCTTC.

The V gene is TRBV5-4, the J gene TRBJ1-1; D unclear. V shed 0 bases and J shed 0 bases, with 12 bases lying between them. The CDR3 loop spans 16 amino acids. Germline V gene data show CDR1 as SGHNT and CDR2 as YYREEE (reference sequence). CDR3 protein: CASSLGAGAMNTEAFF. CDR3 nucleotides: TGTGCCAGCAGCTTGGGGGCAGGCGCGATGAACACTGAAGCTTTCTTT.

The V gene is TRBV28, the J gene TRBJ2-1; 7 nucleotides line up with TRBD1. This CDR3 is 12 amino acids long. CDR1 is MDHEN, CDR2 SYDVKM, per germline. V was pared by 6 bases and J by 9 bases, with 5 bases of the junction left unmatched. CDR3 protein: CASSLGGSEQFF. DNA of the CDR3: TGTGCCAGCAGCCTAGGGGGCAGTGAGCAGTTCTTC.

In DNA, the CDR3 is TGTGCCAGCAGTTTAAGGTCAGGGGCCTCCTCTGGGGCCAACGTCCTGACTTTC. As protein: CASSLRSGASSGANVLTF. The rearrangement joins TRBV28 to TRBJ2-6; TRBD1 might be the D (6 bases). Trimming took off 2 bases at V and 0 bases at J, with 14 bases between the two ends. Per germline, CDR1 MDHEN and CDR2 SYDVKM. The length of the CDR3 is 18 residues.

The rearrangement uses TRBV4-1 and TRBJ2-1, with TRBD2 matching 9 bases. CDR3 size: 16 residues. The ends lost 1 base at V and 2 bases at J; junction bases unmatched: 3. CDR1 MGHRA and CDR2 YSYEKL come from the germline V gene. CDR3 nucleotide sequence: TGCGCCAGCAGCCAAGGATTAGCGGGGGCCTACAATGAGCAGTTCTTC. Protein sequence: CASSQGLAGAYNEQFF.

V usage is TRBV5-4 and J usage is TRBJ2-7; D gene ambiguous. V lost 4 bases and J lost 2, with 7 bases in between. This CDR3 spans 12 amino acids. Germline CDR1 reads SGHNT; CDR2 reads YYREEE (reference sequence). CDR3 bases: TGTGCCAGCAGCCTAGACGCCTACGAGCAGTACTTC. Translated, it gives CASSLDAYEQYF.

This rearrangement joins TRBV18 to TRBJ2-1; TRBD2 matches at 12 bases. Germline trimming cut 3 bases from V and 8 bases from J; bases unmatched to any gene: 5. The CDR3 has 15 residues. Germline values: CDR1 KGHSH, CDR2 LQKENI. CDR3 residues: CASSPRLAGVHEQFF. CDR3 DNA: TGTGCCAGCTCACCCAGACTAGCGGGGGTCCATGAGCAGTTCTTC. Using reference TRBV18 and TRBJ2-1 for the parts outside the CDR3, the full variable domain is NAGVMQNPRHLVRRRGQEARLRCSPMKGHSHVYWYRQLPEEGLKFMVYLQKENIIDESGMPKERFSAEFPKEGPSILRIQQVVRGDSAAYFCASSPRLAGVHEQFFGPGTRLTVL.

This clone was picked up one time. CDR3: CASSTPTGGGETQYF. CDR3 nucleotide sequence: TGTGCCAGCAGTACCCCGACAGGGGGGGGCGAGACCCAGTACTTC. The chain carries TRBV28 and TRBJ2-5; TRBD1 agrees at 9 bases. The J segment lost 5 bases and the V segment lost 5 bases, leaving 9 bases of the junction unmatched. The germline gives CDR1 MDHEN, CDR2 SYDVKM. This CDR3 has 15 amino acids.

The genes are TRBV5-6 and TRBJ1-5, with 7 positions matching TRBD1. Looked up from germline, CDR1 is SGHDT and CDR2 is YYEEEE. The CDR3 spans 14 residues. The trim removed 3 bases at V and 5 bases at J, leaving 5 bases unmatched. DNA of the CDR3: TGTGCCAGCAGCTGGGGACAGTCTGATCAGCCCCAGCATTTT. Residues: CASSWGQSDQPQHF.

V is TRBV9 and J is TRBJ1-2; TRBD1 matches 7 bases. V was pared by 4 bases and J by 7 bases, with 4 bases of the junction left unmatched. Germline V gene lookup returns CDR1 SGDLS and CDR2 YYNGEE. CDR3 length: 12 residues. The CDR3 sequence is CASSPRDSGYTF. CDR3 nucleotide sequence: TGTGCCAGCAGCCCTAGGGACAGTGGCTACACCTTC.

The chain joins TRBV11-2 to TRBJ1-2; D is unresolved. Per the germline V gene, CDR1 is SGHAT and CDR2 is FQNNGV. V lost 5 bases to trimming and J lost 4 bases, with 11 bases between them. The CDR3 runs 13 residues. CDR3: CASSRETTYGYTF. CDR3 bases: TGTGCCAGCAGCCGGGAGACAACCTATGGCTACACCTTC.

The chain uses TRBV11-2 and TRBJ1-1; D perhaps matches TRBD1 (6 bases). Trimming pared 2 bases from V and 3 bases from J, leaving 13 bases between. CDR3 size: 15 residues. Germline lookup yields CDR1 SGHAT and CDR2 FQNNGV. CDR3 sequence (DNA): TGTGCCAGCAGCTTACTGGGATACAGGGACACTGAAGCTTTCTTT. Encoded protein: CASSLLGYRDTEAFF.